Listed here is a single T cell receptor beta chain. Patients from Seattle were sampled longitudinally, starting during active infection. CDR1 and CDR2 (germline): MNHEY, SMNVEV (reference sequence). Trimming pared 2 bases from V and 7 bases from J, leaving 25 bases between. The CDR3 has 18 residues. In the study's own analysis: Estimation of nucleated cell counts was performed using reference gene primer amplification. The repertoire was sequenced with immunoSEQ multiplex PCR; TCRdb's copy has only in-frame clones and lacks some. For V, J and clone size, that table is used; D and trimming come from the DNA. The sample has 48,000 or so clones, 86% seen once. These data come from a study of blood T cell repertoires in COVID-19.

The TCR comes from a woman of 80 years or more with COVID-19, enrolled during active disease. The chain joins TRBV27 to TRBJ2-3, with a possible D match to TRBD2 (7 bases). Sequences were obtained from peripheral blood. CDR3 residues: CASSLRGGGDRERNTQYF. The CDR3 bases are TGTGCCAGCAGTTTAAGGGGGGGAGGCGATAGGGAAAGAAATACGCAGTATTTT.